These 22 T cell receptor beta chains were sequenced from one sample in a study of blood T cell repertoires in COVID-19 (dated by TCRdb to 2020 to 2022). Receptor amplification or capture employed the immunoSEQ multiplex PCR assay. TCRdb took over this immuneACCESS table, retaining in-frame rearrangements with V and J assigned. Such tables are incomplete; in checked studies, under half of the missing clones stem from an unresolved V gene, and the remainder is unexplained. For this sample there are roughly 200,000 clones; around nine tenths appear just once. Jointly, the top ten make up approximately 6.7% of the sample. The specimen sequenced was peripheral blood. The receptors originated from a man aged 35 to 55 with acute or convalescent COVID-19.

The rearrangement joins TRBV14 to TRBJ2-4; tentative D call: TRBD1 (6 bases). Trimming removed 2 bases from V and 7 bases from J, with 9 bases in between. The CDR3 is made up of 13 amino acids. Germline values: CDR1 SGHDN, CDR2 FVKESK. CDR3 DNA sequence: TGTGCCAGCAGCCAAAGGGGGAATAACATTCAGTACTTC. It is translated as CASSQRGNNIQYF.

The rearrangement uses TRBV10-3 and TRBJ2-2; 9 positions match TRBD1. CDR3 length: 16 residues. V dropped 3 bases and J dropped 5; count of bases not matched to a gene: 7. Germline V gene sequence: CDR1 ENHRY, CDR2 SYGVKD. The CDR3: CAISDSQGAFTGELFF. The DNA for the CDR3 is TGTGCCATCAGTGATTCACAGGGGGCGTTTACCGGGGAGCTGTTTTTT.

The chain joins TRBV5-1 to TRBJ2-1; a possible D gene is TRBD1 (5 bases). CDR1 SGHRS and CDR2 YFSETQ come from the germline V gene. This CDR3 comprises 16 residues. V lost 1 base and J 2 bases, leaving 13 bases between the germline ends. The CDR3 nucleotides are TGCGCCAGCAGCTTGCGACAGTCAGGGACCTACAATGAGCAGTTCTTC. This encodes CASSLRQSGTYNEQFF.

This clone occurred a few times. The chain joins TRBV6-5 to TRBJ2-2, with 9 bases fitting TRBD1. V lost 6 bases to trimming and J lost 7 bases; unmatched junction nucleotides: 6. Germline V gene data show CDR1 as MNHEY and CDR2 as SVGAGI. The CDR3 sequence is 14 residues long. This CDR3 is CASSRDRVDGELFF. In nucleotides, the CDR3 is TGTGCCAGCAGCCGGGACAGGGTTGACGGGGAGCTGTTTTTT.

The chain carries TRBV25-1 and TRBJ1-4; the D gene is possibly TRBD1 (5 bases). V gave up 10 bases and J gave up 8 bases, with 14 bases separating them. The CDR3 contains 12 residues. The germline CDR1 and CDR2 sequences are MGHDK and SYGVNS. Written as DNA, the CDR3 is TGTGCCACGGGGGGAATGGGGGAAAAACTGTTTTTT. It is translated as CATGGMGEKLFF.

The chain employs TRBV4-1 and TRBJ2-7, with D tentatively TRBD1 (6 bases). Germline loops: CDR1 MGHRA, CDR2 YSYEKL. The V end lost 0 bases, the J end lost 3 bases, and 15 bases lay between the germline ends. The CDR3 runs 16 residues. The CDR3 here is CASSQDETGYRYEQYF. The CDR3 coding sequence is TGCGCCAGCAGCCAAGATGAAACAGGGTATCGCTACGAGCAGTACTTC.

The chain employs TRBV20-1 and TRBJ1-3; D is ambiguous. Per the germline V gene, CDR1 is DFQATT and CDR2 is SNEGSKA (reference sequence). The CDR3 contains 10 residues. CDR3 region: CGAQGNTIYF. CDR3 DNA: TGCGGCGCACAGGGAAACACCATATATTTT.

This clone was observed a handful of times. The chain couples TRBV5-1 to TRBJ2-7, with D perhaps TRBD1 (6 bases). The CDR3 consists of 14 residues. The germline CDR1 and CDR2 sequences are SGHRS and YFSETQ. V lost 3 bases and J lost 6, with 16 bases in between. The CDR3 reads CASSSSGTFGEQYF. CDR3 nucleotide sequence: TGCGCCAGCAGCTCATCCGGGACATTTGGCGAGCAGTACTTC.

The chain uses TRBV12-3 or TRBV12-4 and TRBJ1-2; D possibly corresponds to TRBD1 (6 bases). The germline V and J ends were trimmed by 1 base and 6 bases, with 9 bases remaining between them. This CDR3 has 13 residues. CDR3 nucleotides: TGTGCCAGCAGTTTAGACAGGGTCGATGGCTACACCTTC. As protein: CASSLDRVDGYTF.

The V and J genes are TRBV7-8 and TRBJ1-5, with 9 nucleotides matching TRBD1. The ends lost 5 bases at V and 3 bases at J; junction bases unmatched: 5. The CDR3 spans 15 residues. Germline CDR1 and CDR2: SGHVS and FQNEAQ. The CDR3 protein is CASSPTGGLNQPQHF. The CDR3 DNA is TGTGCCAGCAGCCCCACAGGGGGCCTCAATCAGCCCCAGCATTTT.

This chain's CDR3 is CASSLRGAHTEAFF. DNA for the CDR3: TGTGCCAGCAGCTTACGCGGGGCCCACACTGAAGCTTTCTTT. The chain combines TRBV7-2 with TRBJ1-1, with D tentatively TRBD1 (5 bases). The V end was cut by 2 bases, the J end by 3 bases, with 10 bases between. In germline, CDR1 is SGHTA, CDR2 FQGNSA. This CDR3 contains 14 residues.

The CDR3 reads CAISAGGSSYNEQFF. The CDR3 coding sequence is TGTGCCATCAGCGCGGGGGGGAGCTCCTACAATGAGCAGTTCTTC. The chain joins TRBV10-3 to TRBJ2-1, with 9 bases fitting TRBD2. This CDR3 spans 15 amino acids. The V segment lost 6 bases and the J segment 0 bases; nucleotides outside the gene matches: 3. Germline V gene lookup returns CDR1 ENHRY and CDR2 SYGVKD.

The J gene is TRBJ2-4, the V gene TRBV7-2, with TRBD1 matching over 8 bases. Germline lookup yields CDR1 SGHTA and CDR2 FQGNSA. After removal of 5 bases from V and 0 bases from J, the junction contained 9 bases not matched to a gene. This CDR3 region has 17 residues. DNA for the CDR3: TGTGCCAGCAGCCCGATACAGGGGGTCATAGCCAAAAACATTCAGTACTTC. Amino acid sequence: CASSPIQGVIAKNIQYF.

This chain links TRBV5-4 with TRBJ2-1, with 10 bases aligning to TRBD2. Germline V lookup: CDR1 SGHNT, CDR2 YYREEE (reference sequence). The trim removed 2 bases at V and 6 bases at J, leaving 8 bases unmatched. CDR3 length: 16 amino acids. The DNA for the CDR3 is TGTGCCAGCAGCTTCGAGTGGAGCGGGGGGGGCAATGAGCAGTTCTTC. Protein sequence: CASSFEWSGGGNEQFF.

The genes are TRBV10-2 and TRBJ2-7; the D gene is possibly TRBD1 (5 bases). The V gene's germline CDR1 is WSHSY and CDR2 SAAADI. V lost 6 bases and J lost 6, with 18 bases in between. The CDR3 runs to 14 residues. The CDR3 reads CASRTTSGHTEQYF. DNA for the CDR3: TGCGCCAGCAGAACGACCTCTGGACATACCGAGCAGTACTTC.

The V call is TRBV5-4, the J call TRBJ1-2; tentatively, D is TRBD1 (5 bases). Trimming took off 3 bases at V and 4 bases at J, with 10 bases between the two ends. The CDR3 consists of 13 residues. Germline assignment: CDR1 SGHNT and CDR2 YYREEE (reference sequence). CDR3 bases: TGTGCCAGCAGCTCGACAGAGAGCTATGGCTACACCTTC. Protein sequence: CASSSTESYGYTF.

CDR3 coding DNA: TGTGCCAGCAGCCCCCCCGGTCGGGATACGCAGTATTTT. It yields the protein CASSPPGRDTQYF. V is TRBV7-7 and J is TRBJ2-3; D not resolved. The CDR3 sequence is 13 residues long. The germline V gene has CDR1 SSHAT and CDR2 FNYEAQ (reference sequence). V was cut by 5 bases and J by 6 bases, with 12 bases left in between.

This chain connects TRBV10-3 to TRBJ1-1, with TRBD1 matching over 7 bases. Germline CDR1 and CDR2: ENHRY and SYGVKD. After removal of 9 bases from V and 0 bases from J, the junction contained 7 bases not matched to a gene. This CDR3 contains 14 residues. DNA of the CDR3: TGTGCCATGAGCCGACAGGGACTGAACACTGAAGCTTTCTTT. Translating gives CAMSRQGLNTEAFF.

The CDR3 DNA reads TGTGCCAGTAGTATTACGGGAGGAAGGCAGCCCCAGCATTTT. This translates into CASSITGGRQPQHF. The rearrangement joins TRBV19 to TRBJ1-5; no definite D call. The CDR3 length is 14 residues. The ends were cut back, 3 bases at V and 7 bases at J, with 13 bases in the middle. Germline values: CDR1 LNHDA, CDR2 SQIVND (reference sequence).

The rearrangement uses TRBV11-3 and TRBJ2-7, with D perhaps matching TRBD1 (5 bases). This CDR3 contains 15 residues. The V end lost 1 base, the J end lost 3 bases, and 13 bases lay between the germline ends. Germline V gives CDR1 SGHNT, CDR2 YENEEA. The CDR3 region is CASSLGGSRNYEQYF. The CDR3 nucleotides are TGTGCCAGCAGCTTAGGGGGCAGCCGTAACTACGAGCAGTACTTC.

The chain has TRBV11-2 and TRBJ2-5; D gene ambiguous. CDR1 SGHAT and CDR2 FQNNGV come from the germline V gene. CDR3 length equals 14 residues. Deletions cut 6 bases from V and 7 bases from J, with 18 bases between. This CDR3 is CASSRERTAGTQYF. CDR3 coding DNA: TGTGCCAGCAGTCGAGAGCGTACCGCCGGGACCCAGTACTTC.

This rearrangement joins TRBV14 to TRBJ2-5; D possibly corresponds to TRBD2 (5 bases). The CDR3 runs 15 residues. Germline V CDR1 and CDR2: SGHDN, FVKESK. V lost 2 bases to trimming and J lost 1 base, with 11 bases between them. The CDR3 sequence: CASSQRLASQETQYF. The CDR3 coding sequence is TGTGCCAGCAGCCAACGCCTAGCTAGCCAAGAGACCCAGTACTTC.